The entry below gives a single T cell receptor (beta chain) sequence along with its context. Its antigen remains unknown. This sample was taken from a study of T cell repertoires in cytomegalovirus infection. Whole-study context: CMV epitopes that were recently identified and HLA-C-restricted were used alongside well-studied HLA-B-restricted ones. The public TCR beta signatures pointed to both CMV infection and matching HLA type. Study-level points and caveats: HLA-C-restricted CMV-specific TCR beta clonotypes prevailed in the ex vivo response.

The CDR3 spans 17 residues. The germline V gene has CDR1 SGHTA and CDR2 FQGNSA. V lost 5 bases, J lost 4 bases, and 15 bases stayed unmatched. In TCRdb, the reads were re-called with MiXCR into one record per CDR3 protein. The table records about 60,000 distinct CDR3 sequences, around 20% of them present only once. The material sequenced was CD8+ T cells from cultured PBMCs, taken from culture after CMV antigen stimulation. The source is a human donor in good health (CMV status not recorded). Some clones in this sample may be carry-over from other donors' samples. The J gene is TRBJ2-7, the V gene TRBV7-2, with TRBD2 matching over 9 bases. The CDR3 is CASSPSGGGRASYEQYF. The CDR3 region has the DNA TGTGCCAGCAGCCCCTCGGGGGGCGGGAGGGCCTCGTACGAGCAGTACTTC.